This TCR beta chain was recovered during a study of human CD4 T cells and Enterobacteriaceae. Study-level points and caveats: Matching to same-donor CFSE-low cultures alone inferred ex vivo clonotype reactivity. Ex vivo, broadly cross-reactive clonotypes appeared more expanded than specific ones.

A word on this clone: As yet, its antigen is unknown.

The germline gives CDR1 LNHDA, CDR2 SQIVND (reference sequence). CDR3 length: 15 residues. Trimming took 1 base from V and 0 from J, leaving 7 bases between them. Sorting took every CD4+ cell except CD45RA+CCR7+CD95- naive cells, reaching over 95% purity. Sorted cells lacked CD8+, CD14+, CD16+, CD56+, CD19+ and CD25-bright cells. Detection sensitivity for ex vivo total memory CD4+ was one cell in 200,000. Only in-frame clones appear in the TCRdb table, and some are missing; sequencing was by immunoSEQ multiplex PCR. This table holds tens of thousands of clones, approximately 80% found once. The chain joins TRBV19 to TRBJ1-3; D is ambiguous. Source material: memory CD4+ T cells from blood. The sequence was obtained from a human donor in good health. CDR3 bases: TGTGCCAGTAGTATAGGCAGATCCTCTGGAAACACCATATATTTT. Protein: CASSIGRSSGNTIYF.